These T cell receptor beta chains were read from a single sample in a study of OX40 agonist ivuxolimab in advanced cancers. Produced via immunoSEQ multiplex PCR; TCRdb's table is partial and in-frame only. The table has 17,000 or so clones, about four fifths seen once. Here the sequenced sample was CD4+ or CD8+ T cells sorted from blood, taken in a trial of the OX40 agonist ivuxolimab. The source of these receptors is an adult with an advanced solid tumor such as melanoma, head and neck, liver or kidney cancer. CDR3s leave out the opening cysteine and the closing phenylalanine or tryptophan. A D gene is named only where the DNA matches it firmly.

TRBV5-1	TRBD2	TRBJ2-1	ASSFGLAGYSYNEQF
TRBV7-6	TRBD1	TRBJ2-7	ASSSGTEEQY
TRBV7-6	TRBD2	TRBJ2-3	ASSFPAGDTDTQY
TRBV30	.	TRBJ1-3	AWSVGAGGDTIY
TRBV11-2	.	TRBJ2-7	ASSLEWGDGYEQY
TRBV29-1	.	TRBJ1-3	SAVGGVNTIY
TRBV29-1	.	TRBJ2-7	SVLSQVSYEQY
TRBV27	TRBD1	TRBJ2-7	ASSLTGGGSYEQY
TRBV15	TRBD2	TRBJ2-1	ATRPAGGLGGGEQF
TRBV7-8	TRBD1	TRBJ2-7	ASSPYRGPEQY
TRBV11-2	TRBD1	TRBJ2-7	ASSPQGWNEQY
TRBV28	TRBD1	TRBJ2-7	ASSFSRQGAYEQY
TRBV28	TRBD1	TRBJ1-1	ASTRTGREAF
TRBV5-1	TRBD2	TRBJ2-7	ASSLTSGGAREQY
TRBV6-5	.	TRBJ1-2	ASSLHWNYGYT
TRBV28	.	TRBJ1-1	ASSSRWGSRSF
TRBV5-4	.	TRBJ1-2	ASRQKGGYGYT
TRBV27	TRBD2	.	ASSSGGSGSIYEQY
TRBV4-1	TRBD1	TRBJ2-1	ASSQDRGTYNEQF
TRBV27	.	TRBJ1-4	ASSLGAGPGGGEKLF
TRBV2	.	TRBJ1-4	ASGDGKNPTNEKLF
TRBV6-5	TRBD2	TRBJ2-3	ASTPGTKFGDTQY
TRBV18	TRBD2	TRBJ2-7	ASSLYRESSGNEQY
TRBV7-9	.	TRBJ2-7	ASSHPTSGYEQY
TRBV27	TRBD2	TRBJ2-7	ASRERERVGEQY
TRBV18	TRBD2	TRBJ2-7	ASSPGGAPSYEQY
TRBV2	.	TRBJ2-7	ASSGIEQGPYEQY
TRBV19	.	TRBJ1-5	ASSPRGINQPQH
TRBV25-1	TRBD1	TRBJ2-7	ASSESQGGSYEQY
TRBV7-6	.	TRBJ2-2	ASSLGEGQSNTGELF
TRBV10-2	.	TRBJ2-7	ASSEDWGYEQY